The 29 T cell receptor beta chains below all came from one sample that was sequenced in a study of blood T cells in healthy people across ages. A second PCR of about 7 to 11 cycles used a sample-barcoded 5' primer and a J-beta primer mix. One entry per CDR3 protein results from TCRdb running MiXCR on the 5' RACE reads. The repertoire consists of 1.6 million or so distinct CDR3 sequences, with roughly 32% occurring once and the leading ten covering approximately 11%. Sequencing input: blood. The source of these receptors is a woman in her 30s in good health.

A remark on this clonotype: This likely stems from a read error, as it lies one base from a far larger clone. This rearrangement joins TRBV9 to TRBJ2-7; D is possibly TRBD1 or TRBD2 (6 bases each). The CDR3 consists of 13 residues. V lost 4 bases, J lost 3 bases, and 11 bases lay in between. Germline CDR1 reads SGDLS; CDR2 reads YYNGEE. CDR3 sequence: CASSPGGCYEQYF. CDR3 nucleotides: TGTGCCAGCAGCCCCGGGGGCTGCTACGAGCAGTACTTC.

This clonotype was picked up a small number of times. V gene TRBV20-1 combines with J gene TRBJ2-4, with 9 bases lining up with TRBD1. The DNA end favors TRBJ2-7, so the J call may be wrong. Germline V gives CDR1 DFQATT, CDR2 SNEGSKA (reference sequence). CDR3 size: 15 residues. The CDR3 region has the DNA TGCAGTGCTAGAGAACCCGGGACAGGGAACTACGAGCAGTACTTC. Translated, it gives CSAREPGTGNYEQYF.

This clonotype was found a few times. The CDR3 region has the DNA TGTGCCAGCAGTTTAGAGGGACTAGCCCCAACCGGGGAGCTGTTTTTT. This translates into CASSLEGLAPTGELFF. The chain links TRBV12-3 or TRBV12-4 to TRBJ2-2; TRBD2 agrees at 9 bases. The trim removed 1 base at V and 5 bases at J, leaving 5 bases unmatched. The CDR3 sequence is 16 residues long.

To note about this clonotype: Its ends do not fully match the called genes, so a read error is possible. The rearrangement links TRBV4-2 to TRBJ2-2; a possible D gene is TRBD2 (6 bases). The CDR3 has 19 residues. Germline V gives CDR1 LGHNA, CDR2 YNFKEQ. CDR3 amino acids: CASNQLWDSGTSNTGELFF. In DNA, the CDR3 is TGTGCCAGCAACCAACTCTGGGATAGCGGAACCTCGAACACCGGGGAGCTGTTTTTT.

The chain recombines TRBV19 with TRBJ2-2; D ambiguous. V gave up 7 bases and J gave up 0 bases, with 18 bases separating them. Germline V gene sequence: CDR1 LNHDA, CDR2 SQIVND (reference sequence). The CDR3 is made up of 17 amino acids. This CDR3 reads CASTPYLTDPNTGELFF. In nucleotides, the CDR3 is TGTGCCAGTACTCCATATTTGACGGATCCGAACACCGGGGAGCTGTTTTTT.

This chain links TRBV27 with TRBJ2-7; 7 bases are shared with TRBD2. The CDR3 spans 14 residues. Looked up from germline, CDR1 is MNHEY and CDR2 is SMNVEV (reference sequence). Germline trimming cut 5 bases from V and 5 bases from J; bases unmatched to any gene: 9. DNA of the CDR3: TGTGCCAGCAGTAATTGGGCAGGGAGGGACGAGCAGTACTTC. Residues: CASSNWAGRDEQYF.

This clonotype showed up just a few times. The chain combines TRBV7-9 with TRBJ2-3; the match to TRBD2 covers 11 bases. The trim removed 5 bases at V and 6 bases at J, leaving 13 bases unmatched. This CDR3 contains 17 residues. Germline loops: CDR1 SEHNR, CDR2 FQNEAQ (reference sequence). CDR3 in amino acids: CASSNAGTSGGVDTQYF. The DNA for the CDR3 is TGTGCCAGCAGCAACGCCGGGACTAGCGGCGGGGTGGATACGCAGTATTTT.

The chain is built from TRBV5-1 and TRBJ2-1; 10 bases are shared with TRBD2. Germline lookup yields CDR1 SGHRS and CDR2 YFSETQ. V was pared by 4 bases and J by 7 bases, with 8 bases of the junction left unmatched. The CDR3 has 15 residues. The CDR3 is CASSLLAGAMNEQFF. For the CDR3, the DNA is TGCGCCAGCAGCCTTCTAGCGGGAGCAATGAATGAGCAGTTCTTC.

The chain uses TRBV6-5 and TRBJ2-1; the match to TRBD2 covers 10 bases. This CDR3 has 14 residues. Germline V CDR1 and CDR2: MNHEY, SVGAGI. The J segment lost 3 bases and the V segment lost 10 bases, leaving 6 bases of the junction unmatched. CDR3 sequence (DNA): TGTGCCACTGCGACTAGCGGGTACTACAATGAGCAGTTCTTC. Protein: CATATSGYYNEQFF.

This chain connects TRBV20-1 to TRBJ2-2, with D possibly TRBD2 on 5 matching bases. V was pared by 0 bases and J by 5 bases, with 16 bases between. The V gene's germline CDR1 is DFQATT and CDR2 SNEGSKA (reference sequence). The length of the CDR3 is 16 residues. The CDR3 spells CSARDRGKLGTGELFF. In nucleotides, the CDR3 is TGCAGTGCTAGAGATCGAGGGAAACTTGGAACCGGGGAGCTGTTTTTT.

The V gene is TRBV29-1, the J gene TRBJ2-3; possible D gene TRBD1, 6 bases. V was clipped by 4 bases and J by 0 bases, with 11 bases between them. The CDR3 consists of 14 residues. Germline CDR1 is SQVTM and CDR2 is ANQGSEA. In DNA, the CDR3 is TGCAGCGTTGGGTTAGGGGGAAGCACAGATACGCAGTATTTT. As protein: CSVGLGGSTDTQYF.

This chain connects TRBV28 to TRBJ2-7; maybe TRBD2 (5 bases). CDR3 size: 16 residues. V lost 2 bases and J 1 base, leaving 15 bases between the germline ends. CDR1 MDHEN and CDR2 SYDVKM come from the germline V gene. The CDR3 sequence: CASSLETGSTSYEQYF. DNA for the CDR3: TGTGCCAGCAGTTTAGAAACGGGATCCACTTCCTACGAGCAGTACTTC. The variable domain in full, completed from reference TRBV28 and TRBJ2-7, reads DVKVTQSSRYLVKRTGEKVFLECVQDMDHENMFWYRQDPGLGLRLIYFSYDVKMKEKGDIPEGYSVSREKKERFSLILESASTNQTSMYLCASSLETGSTSYEQYFGPGTRLTVT.

This clonotype was seen a handful of times. The rearrangement links TRBV5-1 to TRBJ1-1, with TRBD1 matching 7 bases. The germline V gene has CDR1 SGHRS and CDR2 YFSETQ. The V and J ends lost 0 bases and 1 base, in that order; junction bases with no gene match: 12. This CDR3 spans 18 amino acids. The CDR3 sequence is CASSLDTGASNRNTEAFF. The CDR3 region has the DNA TGCGCCAGCAGCTTGGATACAGGGGCCTCTAATAGGAACACTGAAGCTTTCTTT.

This clonotype turned up a few times. The CDR3 sequence: CASRGLGIEAQYF. The DNA for the CDR3 is TGCGCCAGCAGGGGGCTGGGAATCGAGGCCCAGTACTTC. This chain connects TRBV4-1 to TRBJ2-5; a weak D match, TRBD1 (5 bases). With 6 bases removed from V and 9 bases from J, the gap between germline ends came to 17 bases. The CDR3 runs to 13 residues. Germline V gives CDR1 MGHRA, CDR2 YSYEKL.

This chain uses TRBV6-2 or TRBV6-3 with TRBJ2-7; TRBD2 matches at 8 bases. J gave up 3 bases and V 2 bases, and 9 bases lay outside the gene matches. CDR1 and CDR2 from the germline V gene are MNHEY and SVGEGT. This CDR3 spans 16 amino acids. CDR3 amino acids: CASSYPGGEYSYEQYF. The CDR3 region has the DNA TGTGCCAGCAGTTACCCGGGAGGGGAATACAGCTACGAGCAGTACTTC.

The gene calls are TRBV5-1 and TRBJ2-5, with 13 nucleotides matching TRBD2. The CDR3 is 16 residues long. CDR1 and CDR2 from the germline V gene are SGHRS and YFSETQ. Trimming cost V 4 bases and J 0 bases; bases outside gene matches: 3. As DNA, the CDR3 is TGCGCCAGCAGCCGGGGGACTAGCGGGAACCAAGAGACCCAGTACTTC. This codes for CASSRGTSGNQETQYF.

This clonotype has a count of ten or more. This sequence joins TRBV29-1 and TRBJ2-7; TRBD1 agrees at 10 bases. The CDR3 has 12 residues. From germline, CDR1 is SQVTM and CDR2 ANQGSEA. The junction had 0 bases not matched to a gene; V was cut back by 4 bases and J by 3 bases. The CDR3 nucleotides read TGCAGCGTTGGGGACAGGGGCTACGAGCAGTACTTC. Its protein product is CSVGDRGYEQYF.

Comment on this clonotype: Germline is not matched at one junction end, which may reflect a read error. This CDR3 reads CASSHRFYFTAGELFF. DNA for the CDR3: TGTGCCAGCAGCCATCGTTTTTACTTTACGGCCGGGGAGCTATTTTTT. This rearrangement joins TRBV3-1 to TRBJ2-2; TRBD2 is a possible D gene (5 bases). CDR1 and CDR2 (germline): LGHDT, YNNKEL (reference sequence). The CDR3 spans 16 residues.

This clonotype was counted only a few times. The chain has TRBV6-5 and TRBJ2-2; 9 nucleotides agree with TRBD1. Germline-derived CDR1 and CDR2 are MNHEY and SVGAGI. The junction had 6 bases not matched to a gene; V was cut back by 6 bases and J by 1 base. The CDR3 is 16 residues long. In nucleotides, the CDR3 is TGTGCCAGCAGAACAGGGGGCGCAAGGAACACCGGGGAGCTGTTTTTT. Translation: CASRTGGARNTGELFF.

CDR3 DNA sequence: TGTGCCAGCAGCCGGGAAGGACGGGGGCGTGGGGAGACCCAGTACTTC. Its translation: CASSREGRGRGETQYF. V gene TRBV5-6 combines with J gene TRBJ2-5; D might be TRBD1 or TRBD2, each matching 6 bases. Per germline, CDR1 SGHDT and CDR2 YYEEEE. V was shortened by 4 bases and J by 5 bases, with 21 bases between the two germline ends. The length of the CDR3 is 16 residues.

The V gene is TRBV24-1, the J gene TRBJ2-1; D remains ambiguous. The V end lost 1 base, the J end lost 5 bases, and 2 bases lay between the germline ends. The CDR3 is 12 amino acids. The germline gives CDR1 KGHDR, CDR2 SFDVKD. CDR3 region: CATSDFNNEQFF. The CDR3 nucleotides are TGTGCCACCAGTGATTTTAACAATGAGCAGTTCTTC.

The chain uses TRBV11-2 and TRBJ2-1; TRBD2 agrees at 9 bases. Trimming took 1 base from V and 4 from J; bases not matched to a gene: 5. Germline assignment: CDR1 SGHAT and CDR2 FQNNGV. This CDR3 has 16 residues. CDR3 protein: CASSLGNSGRYNEQFF. The CDR3, as DNA: TGTGCCAGCAGCTTAGGAAATAGCGGGAGATACAATGAGCAGTTCTTC.

This clonotype appeared many times. This chain connects TRBV20-1 to TRBJ2-7; D is possibly TRBD2 (5 bases). V shed 6 bases and J shed 2 bases, with 14 bases lying between them. This CDR3 contains 13 residues. Per germline, CDR1 DFQATT and CDR2 SNEGSKA (reference sequence). CDR3 loop: CSAPADYPYEQYF. DNA of the CDR3: TGCAGTGCCCCGGCCGACTATCCCTACGAGCAGTACTTC.

V and J are TRBV20-1 and TRBJ2-7, with a tentative D call TRBD1 (5 bases). This CDR3 is 14 amino acids long. From germline, CDR1 is DFQATT and CDR2 SNEGSKA (reference sequence). The V end lost 6 bases, the J end lost 4 bases, and 19 bases lay between the germline ends. Here the CDR3 reads CSANEAGRLYEQYF. The DNA of the CDR3 is TGCAGTGCCAACGAAGCAGGGCGGCTTTACGAGCAGTACTTC.

This clonotype was counted between two and nine times. The rearrangement links TRBV5-1 to TRBJ2-1, with 8 bases matching TRBD1. The germline gives CDR1 SGHRS, CDR2 YFSETQ. The CDR3 has 15 amino acids. The V gene end was trimmed by 0 bases and the J gene end by 10 bases; junction bases not matched to a gene: 9. The CDR3 coding sequence is TGCGCCAGCAGCTTGGATCAGGGGGCAGACCAGGAGCAGTTCTTC. The encoded protein is CASSLDQGADQEQFF.

Only a few counts were recorded for this clonotype. J is TRBJ2-7 and V is TRBV27; the D call may be TRBD1 or TRBD2 (5 bases each). Between the trimmed V and J ends, which lost 8 bases and 2 bases, there was a span of 19 bases. The CDR3 has 15 amino acids. Germline V gene lookup returns CDR1 MNHEY and CDR2 SMNVEV (reference sequence). The CDR3 protein is CASSPWGTLAYEQYF. The CDR3 region has the DNA TGTGCCAGCTCCCCCTGGGGGACCTTGGCCTACGAGCAGTACTTC.

The chain joins TRBV7-9 to TRBJ1-1; 9 bases are a match to TRBD1. The length of the CDR3 is 14 residues. The germline V gene encodes CDR1 SEHNR and CDR2 FQNEAQ (reference sequence). The J segment lost 5 bases and the V segment lost 5 bases, leaving 6 bases of the junction unmatched. CDR3 nucleotide sequence: TGTGCCAGCAGCCCACCGACAGGGGGAACTGAAGCTTTCTTT. Protein: CASSPPTGGTEAFF.

A few counts support this clonotype. J is TRBJ1-5 and V is TRBV12-3 or TRBV12-4; D gene ambiguous. The CDR3 sequence is 16 residues long. V dropped 6 bases and J dropped 3 bases, with 18 bases sitting between them. The DNA of the CDR3 is TGTGCCAGCAGCCAGCACGACGGACGGTACAATCAGCCCCAGCATTTT. This codes for CASSQHDGRYNQPQHF.

As regards this clonotype: This may come from a read error, since a much larger clone is one base off. The chain couples TRBV6-1 to TRBJ2-5; no clear D gene. V lost 2 bases and J 11 bases, leaving 12 bases between the germline ends. Germline CDR1 is MNHNS and CDR2 is SASEGT. The CDR3 runs 12 residues. The CDR3 loop reads CASSELGYKQYF. CDR3 DNA: TGTGCCAGCAGTGAATTGGGATACAAGCAGTACTTC.